This record looks at one T cell receptor beta chain sequence and its context. Its antigen is still unknown. No per-base quality is available; no much larger clone lies one base away. Relative to germline, V is missing 3 bases and J is missing 6 bases, with 7 bases of the junction outside any gene match. CDR1 ENHRY and CDR2 SYGVKD were looked up in the germline V gene. The CDR3 runs 15 residues from the cysteine to the phenylalanine. The kept DNA is CDR3 alone, 45 bases in frame from the first base. Receptor libraries were prepared by the immunoSEQ multiplex PCR assay. A mixture of 60 forward primers for TCR Vbeta segments and 13 reverse primers for TCR Jbeta segments was used in the multiplex PCR. The CDR3 region of rearranged TCR beta genes was amplified from genomic DNA with a multiplex PCR assay. The Illumina HiSeq System was used to sequence the amplified TCR beta libraries as 87-base-pair reads. Per the authors' processing: A later analysis counted about 82 million unique TCR beta chains across the 700 or so repertoires, and roughly 10 million of these chains were shared by at least two donors. A nearest-neighbor algorithm error-corrected the raw reads and collapsed the reads into unique sequences, merging closely related sequences to remove PCR and sequencing errors. To assign V, D and J gene segments, CDR3 sequences were aligned to IMGT reference sequences. Each retained sequence needed at least a six-nucleotide match to both a V gene segment and a J gene segment. A rearrangement counted as productive if the CDR3 had no stop codons and remained in frame with V and J, and every other rearrangement counted as non-productive. CDR3 was defined by IMGT convention, running from the second conserved V-encoded cysteine to the conserved J-encoded phenylalanine. Sequences without an unambiguous match to a single V gene segment were excluded from the earlier analysis of 450 to 650 of the donors. In an earlier analysis of several hundred of the donors, V segments were called functional above 56.7% productive rearrangements and were called segregating when the between-donor standard deviation exceeded 5%. A statistical classification framework was built for diagnosing cytomegalovirus status from the catalog of TCR beta chain sequences. In a later analysis, TCR nucleotide sequences were compared against IMGT/GENE-DB human TR gene sequences so that V and J genes could be assigned. The TCRdist pipeline was used in a later analysis to assign CDR3 sequences and most-parsimonious VDJ recombination scenarios. In a later analysis, each TCR beta chain was defined by its CDR3 amino acid sequence together with its V-gene family, and reads lacking a unique V-gene family were excluded. In a later analysis, 500 to 650 highly shared, low-generation-probability nucleotide sequences were removed to address suspected cross-contamination and a sequencing artifact. For each public chain, a later analysis derived a clonal expansion index from normalized ranks of inferred template counts within each repertoire. In a later analysis, generation probabilities were computed using a VDJ recombination model fitted to out-of-frame rearrangements, and the results were checked against IGoR. A later analysis scored TCR-TCR, TCR-HLA and TCR-CMV co-occurrence with hypergeometric tests, applying a repertoire-size bias correction to TCR pairs. False discovery rates were estimated in a later analysis by permuting HLA or CMV assignments 20 times. In a later analysis, co-occurring TCRs were grouped with DBSCAN, and TCRdist sequence similarity was added when clustering was performed within HLA-allele-positive subsets. Repertoires with fewer than 30,000 or more than 120,000 public chains were left out of co-occurrence clustering, as were five repertoires with anomalous nucleotide sharing. The table was pulled from immuneACCESS by TCRdb, which kept in-frame rearrangements only. Such tables lose some clones; where checked, under half of the loss comes from unresolved V genes, and the rest has no known cause. That table furnishes V, J and clone size, whereas the DNA furnished D and trimming. This sample lists about 100,000 clones; around 75% were detected once. Clones ranked in the top ten supply roughly an eighth of the sample.

The cohort was made up of approximately 670 healthy bone marrow donors. All cohort members were sampled while nominally healthy, although unrecorded immune exposures were likely present. The donor was CMV seropositive and was included in the group of 250 to 300 seropositive cohort members. Every donor gave a peripheral blood sample, and the peripheral blood mononuclear cells from that sample were used for TCR beta sequencing. Genomic DNA was extracted from the blood cell samples with the Qiagen DNeasy Blood Extraction Kit. This record comes from a study of cytomegalovirus exposure and HLA in healthy donors (dated by TCRdb to the late 2010s). Turning to the overall study: An earlier analysis of some 550 of the donors reported 250 to 350 Gb of sequence data and about 100 million unique TCR beta sequences from some 180 million T cells. An early release covering around 630 HLA-typed donors comprised approximately 290 gigabases of sequencing data and around 80 million unique TCR sequences. Among the approximately 400 genotyped donors, approximately 76% belonged to the genetic ancestry cluster associated with self-reported Caucasian donors. The study aimed to test whether cataloging public T cell receptors could reveal signatures of past pathogen exposure. The study profiled the T cell repertoires of more than 500 subjects by immunosequencing and related them to cytomegalovirus serostatus. In addition to the first cohort of 650 to 750 subjects, a separate validation cohort of some 120 different subjects was used. To predict cytomegalovirus infection status, the study combined high-throughput TCR immunosequencing, statistical association of individual TCRs with disease status, and machine learning. In a later analysis, previously published TCR beta repertoires from 500 to 750 donors were re-analyzed and high-resolution HLA genotyping was added so that TCR occurrence patterns could be studied. Rather than drawing on any new phenotypic data, the later analysis identified candidate immune exposures from TCR beta sequences and the way those sequences occurred across donors. To decide whether each TCR beta V gene segment behaved as functional or pseudogenic, an earlier analysis of approximately 590 of the donors relied on high-throughput TCR beta sequencing. Donor age, sex, ethnicity and CMV serostatus were collected together with the repertoire data. In a later genetic analysis, genome-wide SNP genotypes for about three fifths of the roughly 670 donors were used, and that subset was treated as a discovery cohort. All discovery cohort repertoires had been generated using a single sequencing platform. HLA typing included class I and class II loci at four-digit resolution. Typing coverage differed by locus: A, B, C, DRB1 and DQB1 were typed in about 620-630 donors, DQA1 in roughly 510, DPA1 in 606, and DPB1 in just under 490. Roughly five DR-DQ haplotypes were handled as single units for association and clustering because linkage in the cohort was strong. Among 300 to 450 genotyped donors of the cohort, an average of approximately 240,000 unique TCR beta nucleotide sequences were sequenced per donor, around 18% of them non-productive.

Overall study results and their limits: A cluster of highly shared sequence variants was judged likely to be a technical artifact of the sequencing pipeline. The authors suggested that the approach could potentially be generalized to other disease states and immunological phenotypes. Assigning TCR associations to individual alleles was difficult when HLA alleles, especially DR and DQ, strongly co-occurred. A later analysis reported that several top co-occurrence clusters appeared linked to parvovirus B19, influenza, CMV and Epstein-Barr virus. A total of about 150 TCR beta chains were listed by the study as associated with cytomegalovirus. A later analysis associated about 17,000 TCR beta sequences with specific HLA alleles at a false discovery rate of 0.05. Three of the identified cytomegalovirus-associated TCR beta chains were confirmed in vitro to be specific for cytomegalovirus antigens. The presence/absence analyses assumed that sequencing depth was roughly uniform across donors, and that assumption may not be true. Cytomegalovirus status was reported to be diagnosed by the classifier with high specificity and sensitivity in both the original and validation cohorts. The earlier analysis of 450 to 700 of the donors excluded over 15 rarely observed V segments, including chromosome 9 orphons, because counts were too low. Because some donors lacked HLA typing at each locus, the association tests relied only on the typed subset. Linkage disequilibrium might explain the correlated functional status among segregating V segments, but an unknown experimental factor could not be excluded. A later analysis found that most CMV-associated TCR beta chains appeared HLA-restricted, with HLA associations seemingly driven largely by CMV exposure. A later analysis found that TCR association rates varied across HLA loci, with DRB1 alleles showing the most associated TCRs and HLA-C alleles the fewest. A later genetic analysis reported fewer N-insertions in productive TCRs among donors in an Asian-associated ancestry cluster than the roughly 620-donor mean. The cohort was sequenced for TCR beta chains only, and without alpha or paired-chain data the features that could be detected were limited. A further reported finding was that TCR beta sequences accurately predicted the HLA-A and HLA-B alleles for most subjects in the first cohort. Most TCR sequences were seen in very few donors, while some public TCRs were found in many individuals. Because the 87-base-pair reads could not distinguish some IMGT-functional V segments, including TRBV6-2 and TRBV6-3, those segments were excluded. A later analysis found that HLA-associated TCR beta chains were more clonally expanded and had lower generation probabilities than equally common non-associated chains. Immune exposure information for the cohort was limited to CMV serostatus. V-gene and J-gene trimming of TCR beta chains was associated with a missense DCLRE1C variant in a later genetic analysis, and the association was replicated in an independent cohort. An earlier analysis of several hundred of the donors showed that most TCR beta V segments appeared in productive rearrangements either about 87% or about 30% of the time, which broadly matched IMGT annotations.

The chain joins TRBV10-3 to TRBJ2-1; 8 bases in the junction line up with TRBD2. The sample was PBMCs. The receptor was derived from a male donor in good health and CMV-seropositive. The DNA sequence follows: TGTGCCATCAGTGAAGTAGCGGGGATTCGCAATGAGCAGTTCTTC. The translation is CAISEVAGIRNEQFF.